The subject of this entry is one TCR beta chain. The record originates from a study of CD8 T cells in Susac syndrome. Random hexamers served to reverse transcribe roughly 0.5 to 1 ug RNA. MiXCR, run by TCRdb on the immunoSEQ multiplex PCR reads, gives a single entry per CDR3 protein. The sample lists 150,000 to 190,000 distinct CDR3 sequences; 90% to 95% were seen once. Sequencing of TCR beta drew on CD8+ and CD4+ T cells from blood. The sequenced material came from CD8+ T cells from PBMCs. This clonotype was sampled from a human donor with multiple sclerosis.

CDR3 nucleotides: TGCAGCGTTGGGGTAAGGCTACACAATGAGCAGTTCTTC. It specifies CSVGVRLHNEQFF. This chain joins TRBV29-1 and TRBJ2-1; D ambiguous. The ends were cut back, 4 bases at V and 5 bases at J, with 12 bases in the middle. The CDR3 runs to 13 residues. CDR1 and CDR2 (germline): SQVTM, ANQGSEA.